The rows below give T cell receptor beta chains drawn from one sample of a study of T-cell memory formation after mild COVID-19. TCRdb itself ran the 5' RACE reads through MiXCR, one entry per CDR3 protein. This sample yields 40,000 to 55,000 distinct CDR3 sequences, of which under 7.5% are seen a single time; about 1.5% belongs to the top ten. The sequencing input was PBMCs or a T cell subset sorted from them (not recorded which). The receptors stem from a man between 18 and 35 years old who had mild COVID-19 (a few samples of this study predate the infection). Cell type and time point are not known. Both conserved end residues are part of each CDR3. The D gene is left open where the match is weak. Size values are once, few and many counts, or a class for expanded clones, and some rows have none.

D,size,J,V,DNA,CDR3
.,many,TRBJ1-1,TRBV12-3/TRBV12-4,TGTGCCAGCAGTTTTTGGGTGGAGGACACTGAAGCTTTCTTT,CASSFWVEDTEAFF
.,.,TRBJ2-1,TRBV7-2,TGTGCCAGCAGTCGGGACTACAATGAGCAGTTCTTC,CASSRDYNEQFF
.,.,TRBJ1-5,TRBV12-3/TRBV12-4,TGTGCCAGCAGCTCTCGGACAGAGAATCAGCCCCAGCATTTT,CASSSRTENQPQHF
TRBD2,many,TRBJ2-3,TRBV7-2,TGTGCCAGCAGCCTGACTAGCGGGGGGATGGATACGCAGTATTTT,CASSLTSGGMDTQYF
.,.,TRBJ2-3,TRBV4-1,TGCGCCAGCAGCCAAGGTTATCAGCCAAGGGCAGATACGCAGTATTTT,CASSQGYQPRADTQYF
.,.,TRBJ2-2,TRBV7-9,TGTGCCAGCAAACAGGGCCCTAACACCGGGGAGCTGTTTTTT,CASKQGPNTGELFF
.,.,TRBJ2-7,TRBV4-2,TGTGCCAGCAGCCAAGATATGGGAGGGGGCAAGTACGAGCAGTACTTC,CASSQDMGGGKYEQYF
TRBD1,once,TRBJ2-7,TRBV7-2,TGTGCCAGCAGCTTAGCGTTGGCAGGGGGTGTGAGGGAGCAGTACTTC,CASSLALAGGVREQYF
.,many,TRBJ2-5,TRBV7-9,TGTGCCAGCAGCTTAGCCTCAAAAGAGACCCAGTACTTC,CASSLASKETQYF
TRBD1,.,TRBJ2-7,TRBV7-2,TGTGCCAGCAGCCCCCAAACAGGGGCCTACGAGCAGTACTTC,CASSPQTGAYEQYF
.,few,TRBJ1-1,TRBV2,TGTGCCAGCAGTGATCTCGCAAGAATGGGAGCTTTCTTT,CASSDLARMGAFF
.,.,TRBJ2-1,TRBV6-2/TRBV6-3,TGTGCCAGCAGTCCAAGTATGAGCTCCTACAATGAGCAGTTCTTC,CASSPSMSSYNEQFF
.,.,TRBJ2-5,TRBV6-5,TGTGCCAGCACCCTCGCCGGTACTGAGACCCAGTACTTC,CASTLAGTETQYF
TRBD1,.,TRBJ1-2,TRBV5-1,TGCGCCAGCAGCGAGGGGGCGAACTATGGCTACACCTTC,CASSEGANYGYTF
.,few,TRBJ2-1,TRBV7-8,TGTGCCAGCAGCTCAGGGAGTTTTGAGCAGTTCTTC,CASSSGSFEQFF
.,.,TRBJ1-2,TRBV6-6,TGTGCCAGCAACAAACGCGGGGGGGAATATGGCTACACCTTC,CASNKRGGEYGYTF
.,few,TRBJ1-1,TRBV20-1,TGCAGTGCGCAGTCCAGCTTGGGACACTTCCTGAGTGGTGAAGCTTTCTTT,CSAQSSLGHFLSGEAFF
.,few,TRBJ2-7,TRBV4-1,TGCGCCAGCAGCCAAGACAGGGTCTACGAGCAGTACTTC,CASSQDRVYEQYF
TRBD1,.,TRBJ2-2,TRBV11-1,TGTGCCAGCAGCTCCCTCTTCCAAATGGACAGGGCCTACACCGGGGAGCTGTTTTTT,CASSSLFQMDRAYTGELFF
.,.,TRBJ2-3,TRBV20-1,TGCAGTGCCCCAAGCCACATTTTT,CSAPSHIF
TRBD2,many,TRBJ2-5,TRBV2,TGTGCCAGCAGGCCGGGACTAGCGGGGGAGACCCAGTACTTC,CASRPGLAGETQYF
.,.,TRBJ2-6,TRBV29-1,TGCAGCGTGTACTCTGGGGCCAACGTCCTGACTTTC,CSVYSGANVLTF